The 30 T cell receptor beta chains below all came from one sample that was sequenced in a study of blood T cell repertoires in COVID-19. Some clones are missing from TCRdb's copy, which holds only in-frame ones; the method was immunoSEQ multiplex PCR. Seen here are about 130,000 clones, over 80% observed once, and the top ten hold roughly 18%. The source material was PBMCs or T cells enriched from blood (not recorded which). All receptors derive from a man aged 30-40 years who had recovered from COVID-19.

J is TRBJ2-7 and V is TRBV3-1 (or the pseudogene TRBV3-2); D is unresolved. V was pared by 0 bases and J by 2 bases, with 5 bases between. The V gene's germline CDR1 is LGHDT and CDR2 YNNKEL (reference sequence). This CDR3 is 13 amino acids long. The CDR3 region is CASSQDLTYEQYF. Written as DNA, the CDR3 is TGTGCCAGCAGCCAAGATCTAACCTACGAGCAGTACTTC.

The CDR3 spells CASSSPTEGAQETQYF. CDR3 DNA sequence: TGTGCCAGCAGCTCACCGACGGAGGGGGCTCAAGAGACCCAGTACTTC. This chain connects TRBV9 to TRBJ2-5; D might be TRBD1 (7 bases). This CDR3 has 16 amino acids. From germline, CDR1 is SGDLS and CDR2 YYNGEE. Trimming removed 4 bases from V and 2 bases from J, with 18 bases in between.

The chain carries TRBV27 and TRBJ1-5; D is undetermined. V was shortened by 2 bases and J by 0 bases, with 8 bases between the two germline ends. This CDR3 spans 15 amino acids. Germline V gene sequence: CDR1 MNHEY, CDR2 SMNVEV (reference sequence). The CDR3 sequence: CASSLISTSNQPQHF. CDR3 nucleotides: TGTGCCAGCAGTTTAATTAGCACTAGCAATCAGCCCCAGCATTTT.

The gene calls are TRBV7-9 and TRBJ1-1; perhaps TRBD1 as D (6 bases). The CDR3 length is 18 residues. Germline V gene data show CDR1 as SEHNR and CDR2 as FQNEAQ (reference sequence). Trimming took 5 bases from V and 3 from J, leaving 25 bases between them. The CDR3 loop reads CASSPRTDLLSEHTEAFF. CDR3 in DNA: TGTGCCAGCAGCCCCCGGACAGATCTACTCTCAGAGCACACTGAAGCTTTCTTT. The full variable domain, with the rest looked up from reference TRBV7-9 and TRBJ1-1, is DTGVSQNPRHKITKRGQNVTFRCDPISEHNRLYWYRQTLGQGPEFLTYFQNEAQLEKSRLLSDRFSAERPKGSFSTLEIQRTEQGDSAMYLCASSPRTDLLSEHTEAFFGQGTRLTVV.

The genes are TRBV11-2 and TRBJ1-2; a possible D gene is TRBD1 (6 bases). The CDR3 has 17 amino acids. Germline V gives CDR1 SGHAT, CDR2 FQNNGV. V lost 5 bases and J lost 0, with 19 bases in between. The CDR3 sequence: CASSPQQGKPPNYGYTF. The CDR3, as DNA: TGTGCCAGCAGCCCCCAGCAGGGGAAGCCTCCTAACTATGGCTACACCTTC.

The chain links TRBV5-1 to TRBJ1-2; D might be TRBD1 (6 bases). Per germline, CDR1 SGHRS and CDR2 YFSETQ. CDR3 length: 14 residues. Trimming removed 2 bases at V and 4 bases at J, with 12 bases between. CDR3 residues: CASSFQTGIYGYTF. In nucleotides, the CDR3 is TGCGCCAGCAGCTTTCAAACAGGGATCTATGGCTACACCTTC.

V is TRBV9 and J is TRBJ2-1; 7 positions match TRBD2. Germline CDR1 SGDLS, CDR2 YYNGEE. The ends lost 0 bases at V and 7 bases at J; junction bases unmatched: 7. The CDR3 consists of 15 residues. This CDR3 reads CASSVELAPTNEQFF. The CDR3 coding sequence is TGTGCCAGCAGCGTAGAACTAGCGCCTACGAATGAGCAGTTCTTC.

Notes on this clone: This sample includes further DNA sequences coding for the same CDR3. V is TRBV10-1 and J is TRBJ2-7, with D maybe TRBD2 (6 bases). V dropped 0 bases and J dropped 6 bases, with 24 bases sitting between them. CDR3 length: 18 amino acids. Germline V lookup: CDR1 WNHNN, CDR2 SYGVQD (reference sequence). The CDR3: CASSESTRDSGLHVEQYF. CDR3 bases: TGCGCCAGCAGTGAGTCGACTCGGGATAGCGGCCTCCATGTCGAGCAGTACTTC.

The chain employs TRBV19 and TRBJ1-1; D is possibly TRBD1 (6 bases). Germline lookup yields CDR1 LNHDA and CDR2 SQIVND (reference sequence). With 5 bases removed from V and 0 bases from J, the gap between germline ends came to 13 bases. The CDR3 runs 15 residues. DNA of the CDR3: TGTGCCAGTAGTCCACCGGACAGACTGAACACTGAAGCTTTCTTT. Its translation: CASSPPDRLNTEAFF.

In nucleotides, the CDR3 is TGTGCCAGCGGACGCGGGGACAGCACAGATACGCAGTATTTT. It codes for CASGRGDSTDTQYF. This chain uses TRBV6-5 with TRBJ2-3, with D possibly being TRBD2 (6 bases). Germline V gene data show CDR1 as MNHEY and CDR2 as SVGAGI. Deletions cut 8 bases from V and 0 bases from J, with 12 bases between. There are 14 residues in the CDR3.

The genes are TRBV18 and TRBJ2-1; D may be TRBD2 (6 bases). The CDR3 totals 15 residues. Germline lookup yields CDR1 KGHSH and CDR2 LQKENI. V was clipped by 0 bases and J by 7 bases, with 13 bases between them. The DNA of the CDR3 is TGTGCCAGCTCACCACCGTCTCAGGGAGGTAATGAGCAGTTCTTC. Its protein is CASSPPSQGGNEQFF.

V usage is TRBV4-2 and J usage is TRBJ1-1; TRBD1 is a possible D gene (6 bases). Germline V lookup: CDR1 LGHNA, CDR2 YNFKEQ. V was shortened by 0 bases and J by 5 bases, with 16 bases between the two germline ends. The CDR3 is made up of 16 amino acids. CDR3: CASSQETRQGRTEAFF. CDR3 nucleotides: TGTGCCAGCAGCCAAGAGACGCGGCAGGGGAGAACTGAAGCTTTCTTT.

As concerns this clone: Within the sample, other DNA sequences also encode this same CDR3. The V call is TRBV3-1 (or the pseudogene TRBV3-2), the J call TRBJ1-4, with 7 bases matching TRBD1. The junction had 3 bases not matched to a gene; V was cut back by 1 base and J by 7 bases. In germline, CDR1 is LGHDT, CDR2 YNNKEL (reference sequence). This CDR3 is 14 amino acids long. The CDR3 DNA sequence: TGTGCCAGCAGCCAAGGACAGGGAAGTGAAAAACTGTTTTTT. It specifies CASSQGQGSEKLFF.

The chain recombines TRBV10-2 with TRBJ1-2; 7 bases fit TRBD1. The CDR3 runs 14 residues. Germline values: CDR1 WSHSY, CDR2 SAAADI. The ends lost 2 bases at V and 3 bases at J; junction bases unmatched: 3. DNA of the CDR3: TGCGCCAGCAGTGAGGACAGGGTCGACTATGGCTACACCTTC. Translation: CASSEDRVDYGYTF.

The chain joins TRBV21-1 to TRBJ2-7; the table's D call TRBD1 went unverified against the DNA. TRBV21-1 is described as a pseudogene. The CDR3 covers 17 residues. The CDR3 region has the DNA TGTGCCAGCAGCAAACTTTCTCGACAGGCGAGTTCCTACGAGCAGTACTTC. This gives the protein CASSKLSRQASSYEQYF.

This rearrangement joins TRBV27 to TRBJ1-1, with D perhaps TRBD1 (6 bases). This CDR3 spans 15 amino acids. Germline lookup yields CDR1 MNHEY and CDR2 SMNVEV (reference sequence). Trimming cost V 2 bases and J 2 bases, with 12 bases left between them. This chain's CDR3 is CASSLGQGFNTEAFF. Written as DNA, the CDR3 is TGTGCCAGCAGTTTAGGGCAGGGGTTCAACACTGAAGCTTTCTTT.

The chain employs TRBV11-2 and TRBJ2-2, with 7 bases lining up with TRBD1. CDR1 is SGHAT, CDR2 FQNNGV, per germline. The CDR3 length is 15 residues. CDR3 amino acids: CAGSLTGAGTGELFF. CDR3 coding DNA: TGTGCGGGTTCCTTAACAGGGGCAGGAACCGGGGAGCTGTTTTTT.

V is TRBV6-1 and J is TRBJ1-1, with a weak D call TRBD1 (5 bases). The CDR3 is made up of 16 amino acids. Trimming shortened V by 4 bases and J by 1 base, and 16 bases separated the two germline ends. CDR1 is MNHNS and CDR2 is SASEGT in the germline V gene. CDR3 sequence: CASSGLVGLWNTEAFF. The CDR3 DNA follows: TGTGCCAGCAGTGGCCTTGTGGGGCTATGGAACACTGAAGCTTTCTTT.

The chain carries TRBV12-5 and TRBJ1-5; tentatively, D is TRBD1 (6 bases). This CDR3 comprises 12 residues. Trimming shortened V by 6 bases and J by 7 bases, and 10 bases separated the two germline ends. Germline-derived CDR1 and CDR2 are LGHNT and FRNRAP. CDR3 nucleotide sequence: TGTGCTAGTGGGTTACAGGGACAGCCCCAGCATTTT. Translation: CASGLQGQPQHF.

This clone was counted a few times. CDR3 loop: CASSATGETDTQYF. The CDR3, as DNA: TGTGCCAGCAGTGCGACAGGGGAGACAGATACGCAGTATTTT. The genes are TRBV6-2 or TRBV6-3 and TRBJ2-3; 8 bases are a match to TRBD1. Germline CDR1 MNHEY, CDR2 SVGEGT. The ends lost 5 bases at V and 3 bases at J; junction bases unmatched: 4. This CDR3 is built from 14 residues.

CDR3 amino acids: CASGELAGNTDTQYF. For the CDR3, the DNA is TGTGCCAGCGGCGAACTAGCGGGCAACACAGATACGCAGTATTTT. The chain links TRBV2 to TRBJ2-3, with 9 bases that match TRBD2. CDR1 SNHLY and CDR2 FYNNEI come from the germline V gene. The CDR3 has 15 residues. Trimming cost V 8 bases and J 2 bases; bases outside gene matches: 8.

The chain has TRBV2 and TRBJ1-1; 10 positions agree with TRBD1. CDR1 and CDR2 from the germline V gene are SNHLY and FYNNEI. V dropped 8 bases and J dropped 1; count of bases not matched to a gene: 1. The CDR3 spans 13 residues. Written as DNA, the CDR3 is TGTGCCAGCGGACAGGGGGAGAACACTGAAGCTTTCTTT. This gives the protein CASGQGENTEAFF. The full variable domain, its missing parts supplied by reference TRBV2 and TRBJ1-1, is EPEVTQTPSHQVTQMGQEVILRCVPISNHLYFYWYRQILGQKVEFLVSFYNNEISEKSEIFDDQFSVERPDGSNFTLKIRSTKLEDSAMYFCASGQGENTEAFFGQGTRLTVV.

This rearrangement joins TRBV6-1 to TRBJ1-6; D gene uncertain. The V gene lost 1 base and the J gene lost 6 bases, with 13 bases spanning the gap. The germline gives CDR1 MNHNS, CDR2 SASEGT. The CDR3 is 16 residues long. CDR3 protein: CASSEGHSRVNSPLHF. The DNA of the CDR3 is TGTGCCAGCAGTGAAGGACACAGTCGAGTTAATTCACCCCTCCACTTT.

The genes are TRBV6-5 and TRBJ1-1; D gene ambiguous. Trimming removed 4 bases from V and 0 bases from J, with 12 bases in between. The germline V gene encodes CDR1 MNHEY and CDR2 SVGAGI. CDR3 length equals 15 residues. The CDR3 coding sequence is TGTGCCAGCAGTTCCTCGACATCGATGAACACTGAAGCTTTCTTT. As protein: CASSSSTSMNTEAFF.

The chain carries TRBV7-9 and TRBJ2-1; tentative D call: TRBD2 (5 bases). V lost 2 bases, J lost 5 bases, and 7 bases lay in between. The germline V gene has CDR1 SEHNR and CDR2 FQNEAQ (reference sequence). The CDR3 spans 13 residues. The DNA for the CDR3 is TGTGCCAGCAGCTTACTGACTAACAATGAGCAGTTCTTC. It translates to CASSLLTNNEQFF.

In nucleotides, the CDR3 is TGTGCCAGTAGCGACAGGGGAAATCAGCCCCAGCATTTT. Its protein product is CASSDRGNQPQHF. The chain joins TRBV19 to TRBJ1-5; 8 nucleotides match TRBD1. Germline CDR1 LNHDA, CDR2 SQIVND (reference sequence). The J segment lost 4 bases and the V segment lost 6 bases, leaving 2 bases of the junction unmatched. The CDR3 spans 13 residues.

This clone was seen more than once but under ten times. The chain joins TRBV5-1 to TRBJ2-2, with 8 bases aligning to TRBD1. Germline V gene sequence: CDR1 SGHRS, CDR2 YFSETQ. The CDR3 extends over 15 amino acids. J lost 0 bases, V lost 4 bases, and 2 bases had no gene match. CDR3 nucleotides: TGCGCCAGCAGCACACAGGGGGCGAACACCGGGGAGCTGTTTTTT. Its translation is CASSTQGANTGELFF.

This chain uses TRBV3-1 (or the pseudogene TRBV3-2) with TRBJ2-1; possible D gene TRBD2, 6 bases. V shed 0 bases and J shed 4 bases, with 13 bases lying between them. The CDR3 spans 16 residues. Looked up from germline, CDR1 is LGHDT and CDR2 is YNNKEL (reference sequence). CDR3 coding DNA: TGTGCCAGCAGCCAAGATGGGCGACTAGGATACAATGAGCAGTTCTTC. As protein: CASSQDGRLGYNEQFF.

V and J are TRBV11-3 and TRBJ2-5, with 8 positions matching TRBD1. The CDR3 has 15 residues. Trimming at V came to 5 bases and at J to 2 bases, leaving 7 bases not matched to a gene. CDR1 SGHNT and CDR2 YENEEA come from the germline V gene. The CDR3: CASSPGTGPQETQYF. Written as DNA, the CDR3 is TGTGCCAGCAGCCCCGGGACAGGCCCTCAAGAGACCCAGTACTTC.

V and J are TRBV6-5 and TRBJ1-2, with 12 nucleotides matching TRBD1. CDR3 length: 14 residues. The junction had 4 bases not matched to a gene; V was cut back by 4 bases and J by 7 bases. Germline V gives CDR1 MNHEY, CDR2 SVGAGI. This CDR3 is CASSSGQGARGYTF. DNA for the CDR3: TGTGCCAGCAGTTCGGGACAGGGGGCGCGTGGCTACACCTTC.